This is a list of T cell receptor beta chains from one sample in a study of blood T cell repertoires in COVID-19. Only in-frame clones appear in the TCRdb table, and some are missing; sequencing was by immunoSEQ multiplex PCR. The sample yields 250,000 to 350,000 clones, approximately 90% seen once. The material sequenced was PBMCs or T cells enriched from blood (not recorded which). The receptors derive from a woman between 50 and 59 years old who had recovered from COVID-19. Each CDR3 is given without its conserved first and last residue. The D gene is left open where the match is weak.

V gene: TRBV5-6; CDR3 length: 12; D gene: TRBD2; CDR3 protein: ASSLSSGGDTQY
V gene: TRBV4-2; CDR3 length: 15; D gene: .; CDR3 protein: ASSQSPRVAGTDTQY
V gene: TRBV10-3; CDR3 length: 10; D gene: .; CDR3 protein: AISETGFGYT
V gene: TRBV18; CDR3 length: 14; D gene: .; CDR3 protein: ASSQGTGYRTTEAF
V gene: TRBV15; CDR3 length: 15; D gene: .; CDR3 protein: ATSRDIKRTGQGEAF
V gene: TRBV6-4; CDR3 length: 11; D gene: .; CDR3 protein: ASSEDGDYGYT
V gene: TRBV7-2; CDR3 length: 11; D gene: .; CDR3 protein: ASSFRDSNEQF
V gene: TRBV4-2; CDR3 length: 15; D gene: .; CDR3 protein: ASSQEPRGLYNSPLH
V gene: TRBV28; CDR3 length: 13; D gene: .; CDR3 protein: ASTPGGTGIYEQY
V gene: TRBV11-2; CDR3 length: 15; D gene: .; CDR3 protein: ASSPLDRGSYNSPLH
V gene: TRBV28; CDR3 length: 10; D gene: TRBD1; CDR3 protein: ASRTGISEQY
V gene: TRBV4-1; CDR3 length: 16; D gene: TRBD2; CDR3 protein: ASSQEMLASGGAETQY
V gene: TRBV28; CDR3 length: 10; D gene: TRBD2; CDR3 protein: ASRRGDNTQY
V gene: TRBV7-8; CDR3 length: 13; D gene: .; CDR3 protein: ASSSGTSFGNTIY
V gene: TRBV2; CDR3 length: 11; D gene: TRBD1; CDR3 protein: ASSGTGDQPQH
V gene: TRBV6-5; CDR3 length: 13; D gene: TRBD1; CDR3 protein: ASSYRDRGSYEQY
V gene: TRBV5-1; CDR3 length: 14; D gene: .; CDR3 protein: ASSLGNRDPSAGYT
V gene: TRBV9; CDR3 length: 14; D gene: .; CDR3 protein: ASSVSGPTGANVLT
V gene: TRBV25-1; CDR3 length: 12; D gene: TRBD1; CDR3 protein: ASSDRTGLYEQY
V gene: TRBV28; CDR3 length: 13; D gene: .; CDR3 protein: ASSRTGLSNQPQH
V gene: TRBV6-2/TRBV6-3; CDR3 length: 11; D gene: .; CDR3 protein: ASSATVYSPLH
V gene: TRBV5-8; CDR3 length: 12; D gene: .; CDR3 protein: ASSLKAGSHEQY
V gene: TRBV5-6; CDR3 length: 12; D gene: TRBD1; CDR3 protein: ASSLEDRVYEQY
V gene: TRBV11-3; CDR3 length: 10; D gene: TRBD1; CDR3 protein: ASSSTGGEAF
V gene: TRBV4-2; CDR3 length: 12; D gene: TRBD1; CDR3 protein: ASSSDRGAQPQH
V gene: TRBV5-1; CDR3 length: 12; D gene: TRBD2; CDR3 protein: ASSLSSGRYEQY
V gene: TRBV29-1; CDR3 length: 13; D gene: TRBD1; CDR3 protein: SAPHQGARGTEAF
V gene: TRBV3-1/TRBV3-2; CDR3 length: 9; D gene: .; CDR3 protein: ASRGANEQF
V gene: TRBV3-1/TRBV3-2; CDR3 length: 13; D gene: TRBD2; CDR3 protein: ASSSAAGIADTQY
V gene: TRBV24-1; CDR3 length: 15; D gene: TRBD2; CDR3 protein: ATSEKTSGRNTDTQY
V gene: TRBV24-1; CDR3 length: 14; D gene: .; CDR3 protein: ATMGRSAGNTGELF
V gene: TRBV6-2/TRBV6-3; CDR3 length: 13; D gene: .; CDR3 protein: ASSYFSGANQPQH
V gene: TRBV6-5; CDR3 length: 12; D gene: TRBD2; CDR3 protein: ASSSRLAGYEQY
V gene: TRBV19; CDR3 length: 13; D gene: .; CDR3 protein: ASSISSANTDTQY
V gene: TRBV28; CDR3 length: 13; D gene: TRBD1; CDR3 protein: ASRRDRGLARPQH
V gene: TRBV10-3; CDR3 length: 11; D gene: .; CDR3 protein: ATKDSPTGELF
V gene: TRBV28; CDR3 length: 13; D gene: TRBD2; CDR3 protein: ASRTSGKNTGELF
V gene: TRBV29-1; CDR3 length: 9; D gene: TRBD1; CDR3 protein: SAQGAYEQY
V gene: TRBV21-1; CDR3 length: 11; D gene: .; CDR3 protein: ATGGPGAYEQY
V gene: TRBV11-1; CDR3 length: 12; D gene: TRBD1; CDR3 protein: ASSFRDSEETQY
V gene: TRBV7-2; CDR3 length: 11; D gene: .; CDR3 protein: ASRGATNSPLH
V gene: TRBV6-5; CDR3 length: 13; D gene: TRBD1; CDR3 protein: ASKRQGTNTGELF